These 4 T cell receptor beta chains were sequenced from one sample in a study of blood T cell repertoires in COVID-19. Measured with immunoSEQ multiplex PCR; TCRdb has only the in-frame clones, and not every one. The sample shows some 290,000 clones, 87% of them seen only once. Sequencing used peripheral blood. The receptors derive from a woman aged 45-59 years who had recovered from COVID-19.

V and J are TRBV6-6 and TRBJ1-1; TRBD1 matches 9 bases. The trim removed 7 bases at V and 6 bases at J, leaving 12 bases unmatched. Germline loops: CDR1 MNHNY, CDR2 SVGAGI (reference sequence). This CDR3 comprises 15 residues. CDR3 region: CASTLAGTGRAEAFF. CDR3 coding DNA: TGTGCCAGCACCCTGGCCGGGACAGGGAGGGCTGAAGCTTTCTTT.

The rearrangement uses TRBV6-6 and TRBJ1-2; D is possibly TRBD1 (5 bases). Germline V CDR1 and CDR2: MNHNY, SVGAGI (reference sequence). The CDR3 has 16 residues. V lost 10 bases, J lost 4 bases, and 25 bases lay in between. As DNA, the CDR3 is TGTGCCACCCAAGGGGCAGGGCAGGTTTCCGTCTATGGCTACACCTTC. Residues: CATQGAGQVSVYGYTF.

This sequence joins TRBV5-1 and TRBJ1-1; 8 bases line up with TRBD1. Germline CDR1 reads SGHRS; CDR2 reads YFSETQ. Trimming cost V 7 bases and J 1 base; bases outside gene matches: 3. CDR3 length equals 13 residues. CDR3 nucleotides: TGCGCCAGCGGGGGACAGGAGAACACTGAAGCTTTCTTT. It codes for CASGGQENTEAFF.

The V gene is TRBV28, the J gene TRBJ1-2; weak D call: TRBD1 (5 bases). Per the germline V gene, CDR1 is MDHEN and CDR2 is SYDVKM. V was trimmed by 5 bases and J by 0 bases, leaving 13 bases between them. The CDR3 is made up of 15 amino acids. The CDR3 here is CASSENRGTNYGYTF. The CDR3 DNA reads TGTGCCAGCAGTGAAAACCGGGGGACTAACTATGGCTACACCTTC.